This T cell receptor (beta chain) is drawn from a study of blood T cell repertoires in COVID-19. In the source study's methods: The authors estimated nucleated cell counts from reference gene primer amplification. Only in-frame clones appear in the TCRdb table, and some are missing; sequencing was by immunoSEQ multiplex PCR. V and J calls plus clone size are reproduced from that table; the DNA served to infer D and trimming. Of approximately 500,000 clones listed, 80% to 90% were seen once; the top ten hold approximately 2.9%. The source of this sequence is a human donor in a cohort sampled during active COVID-19. The sample taken for sequencing was peripheral blood.

CDR3 residues: CAWRVEGGEQFF. The CDR3 DNA follows: TGTGCCTGGAGGGTAGAGGGTGGGGAGCAGTTCTTC. V gene TRBV30 combines with J gene TRBJ2-1, with TRBD2 as a possible D gene (5 bases). V gave up 3 bases and J gave up 10 bases, with 13 bases separating them. From germline, CDR1 is GTSNPN and CDR2 SVGIG (reference sequence). The CDR3 is 12 residues long. The full variable domain, in which reference TRBV30 and TRBJ2-1 provide the parts outside the CDR3, is SQTIHQWPATLVQPVGSPLSLECTVEGTSNPNLYWYRQAAGRGLQLLFYSVGIGQISSEVPQNLSASRPQDRQFILSSKKLLLSDSGFYLCAWRVEGGEQFFGPGTRLTVL.